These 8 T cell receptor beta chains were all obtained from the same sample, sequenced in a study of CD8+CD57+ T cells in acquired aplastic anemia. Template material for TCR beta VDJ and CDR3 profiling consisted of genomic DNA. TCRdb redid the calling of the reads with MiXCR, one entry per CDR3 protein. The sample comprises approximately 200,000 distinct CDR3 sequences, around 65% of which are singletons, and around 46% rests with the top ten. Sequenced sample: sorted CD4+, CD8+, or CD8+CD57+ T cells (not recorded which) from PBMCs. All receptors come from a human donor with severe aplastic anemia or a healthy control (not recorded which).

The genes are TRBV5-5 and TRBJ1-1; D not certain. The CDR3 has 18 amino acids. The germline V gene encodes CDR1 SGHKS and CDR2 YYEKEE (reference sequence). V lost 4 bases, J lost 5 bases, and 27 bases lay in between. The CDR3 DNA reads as TGTGCCAGCAGCACTACGGACGGCTCGGGTCTTATAGGGACTGAAGCTTTCTTT. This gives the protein CASSTTDGSGLIGTEAFF.

In nucleotides, the CDR3 is TGCAGTGCTAGAGACTTCGATCAGCCCCAGCATTTT. Residues: CSARDFDQPQHF. The chain links TRBV20-1 to TRBJ1-5; D is unclear. This CDR3 comprises 12 residues. Germline CDR1 is DFQATT and CDR2 is SNEGSKA (reference sequence). V dropped 0 bases and J dropped 5 bases, with 5 bases sitting between them.

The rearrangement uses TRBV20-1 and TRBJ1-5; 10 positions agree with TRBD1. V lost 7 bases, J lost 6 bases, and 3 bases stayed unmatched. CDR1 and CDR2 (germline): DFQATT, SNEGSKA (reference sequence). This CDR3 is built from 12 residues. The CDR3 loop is CSGTGGAQPQHF. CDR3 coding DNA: TGCAGTGGGACAGGGGGAGCTCAGCCCCAGCATTTT.

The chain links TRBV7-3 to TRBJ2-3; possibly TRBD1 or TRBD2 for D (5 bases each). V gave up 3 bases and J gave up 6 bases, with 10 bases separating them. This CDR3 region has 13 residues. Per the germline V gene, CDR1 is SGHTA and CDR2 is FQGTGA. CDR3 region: CASSFGTADTQYF. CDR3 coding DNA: TGTGCCAGCAGCTTTGGGACGGCGGATACGCAGTATTTT.

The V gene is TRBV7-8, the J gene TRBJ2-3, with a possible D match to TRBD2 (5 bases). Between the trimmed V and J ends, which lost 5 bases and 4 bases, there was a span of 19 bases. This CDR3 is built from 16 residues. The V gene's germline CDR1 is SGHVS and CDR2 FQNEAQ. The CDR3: CASSPYTSSSADTQYF. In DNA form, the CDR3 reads TGTGCCAGCAGCCCCTACACTTCTAGTAGCGCAGATACGCAGTATTTT.

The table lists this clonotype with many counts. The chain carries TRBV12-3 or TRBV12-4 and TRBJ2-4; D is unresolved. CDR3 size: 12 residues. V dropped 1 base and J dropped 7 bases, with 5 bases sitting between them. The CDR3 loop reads CASSLDGNIQYF. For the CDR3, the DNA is TGTGCCAGCAGTTTAGATGGGAACATTCAGTACTTC.

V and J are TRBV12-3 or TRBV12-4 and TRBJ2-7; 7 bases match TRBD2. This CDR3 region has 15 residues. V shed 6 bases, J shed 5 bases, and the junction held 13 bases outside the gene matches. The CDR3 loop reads CASSLTGGVRNEQYF. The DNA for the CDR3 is TGTGCCAGCAGCTTAACGGGGGGAGTGAGGAACGAGCAGTACTTC.

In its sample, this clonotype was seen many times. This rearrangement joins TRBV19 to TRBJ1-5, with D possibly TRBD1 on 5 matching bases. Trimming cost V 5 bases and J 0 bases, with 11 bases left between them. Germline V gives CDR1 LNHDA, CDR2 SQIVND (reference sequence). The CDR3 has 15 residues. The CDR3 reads CASSPTDYSNQPQHF. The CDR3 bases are TGTGCCAGTAGTCCGACAGATTATAGCAATCAGCCCCAGCATTTT.